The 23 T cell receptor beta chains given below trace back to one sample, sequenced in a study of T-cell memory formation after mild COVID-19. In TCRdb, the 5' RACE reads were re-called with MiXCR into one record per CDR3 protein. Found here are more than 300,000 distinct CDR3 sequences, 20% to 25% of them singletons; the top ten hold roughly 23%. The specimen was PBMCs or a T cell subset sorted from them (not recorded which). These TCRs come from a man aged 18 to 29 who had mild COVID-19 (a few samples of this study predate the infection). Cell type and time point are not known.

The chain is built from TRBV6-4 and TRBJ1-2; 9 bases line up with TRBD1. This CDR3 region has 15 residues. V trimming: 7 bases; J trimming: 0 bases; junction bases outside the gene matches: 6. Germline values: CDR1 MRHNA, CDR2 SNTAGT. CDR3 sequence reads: CASTETGGANYGYTF. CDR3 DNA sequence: TGTGCCAGCACCGAGACAGGGGGAGCTAACTATGGCTACACCTTC.

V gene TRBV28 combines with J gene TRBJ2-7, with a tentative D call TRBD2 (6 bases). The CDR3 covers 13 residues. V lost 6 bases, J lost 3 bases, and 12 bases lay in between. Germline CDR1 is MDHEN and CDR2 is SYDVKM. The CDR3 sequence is CASSLDGGYEQYV. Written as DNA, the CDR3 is TGTGCCAGCAGCCTGGACGGGGGCTACGAGCAGTACGTC.

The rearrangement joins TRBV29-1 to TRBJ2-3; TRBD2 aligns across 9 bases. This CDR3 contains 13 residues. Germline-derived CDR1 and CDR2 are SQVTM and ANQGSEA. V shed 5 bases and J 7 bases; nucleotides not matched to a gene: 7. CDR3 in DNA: TGCAGCGTTCACGCGGGGGGGGAAAATACGCAGTATTTT. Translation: CSVHAGGENTQYF.

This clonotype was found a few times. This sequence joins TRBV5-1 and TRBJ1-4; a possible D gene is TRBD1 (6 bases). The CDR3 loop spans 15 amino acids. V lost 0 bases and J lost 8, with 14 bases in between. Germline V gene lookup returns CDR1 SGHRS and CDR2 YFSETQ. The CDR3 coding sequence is TGCGCCAGCAGCTTGGAAGGGACAAGATACGAAAAACTGTTTTTT. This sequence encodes CASSLEGTRYEKLFF. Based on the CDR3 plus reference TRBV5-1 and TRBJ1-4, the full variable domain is KAGVTQTPRYLIKTRGQQVTLSCSPISGHRSVSWYQQTPGQGLQFLFEYFSETQRNKGNFPGRFSGRQFSNSRSEMNVSTLELGDSALYLCASSLEGTRYEKLFFGSGTQLSVL.

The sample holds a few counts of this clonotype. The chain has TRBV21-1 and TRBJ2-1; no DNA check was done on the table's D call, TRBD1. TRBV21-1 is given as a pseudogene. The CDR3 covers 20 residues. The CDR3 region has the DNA TGTGCCAGCAGCAAAGAGGGGGCGGCCACAGGGCCCGTCCAACCCTATGAGCAGTTCTTC. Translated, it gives CASSKEGAATGPVQPYEQFF.

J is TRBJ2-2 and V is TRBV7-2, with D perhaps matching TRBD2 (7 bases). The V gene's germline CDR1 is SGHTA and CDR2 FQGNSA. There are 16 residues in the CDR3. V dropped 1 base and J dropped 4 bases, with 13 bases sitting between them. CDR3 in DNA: TGTGCCAGCAGCTTAGTTGCGGGGGCCCTCACCGGGGAGCTGTTTTTT. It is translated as CASSLVAGALTGELFF.

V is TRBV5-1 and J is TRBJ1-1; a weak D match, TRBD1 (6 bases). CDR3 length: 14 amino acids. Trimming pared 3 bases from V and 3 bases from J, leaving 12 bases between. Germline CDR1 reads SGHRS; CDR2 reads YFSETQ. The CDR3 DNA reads TGCGCCAGCAGCTCATGGACAGACGACACTGAAGCTTTCTTT. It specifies CASSSWTDDTEAFF.

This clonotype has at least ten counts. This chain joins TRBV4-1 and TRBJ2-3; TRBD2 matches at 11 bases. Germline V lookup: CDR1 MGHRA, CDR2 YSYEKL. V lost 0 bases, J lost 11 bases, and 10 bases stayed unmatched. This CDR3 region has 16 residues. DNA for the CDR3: TGCGCCAGCAGCCAAGAAAATCGGCTAGCGGGGGGCGGGCAGTATTTT. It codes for CASSQENRLAGGGQYF.

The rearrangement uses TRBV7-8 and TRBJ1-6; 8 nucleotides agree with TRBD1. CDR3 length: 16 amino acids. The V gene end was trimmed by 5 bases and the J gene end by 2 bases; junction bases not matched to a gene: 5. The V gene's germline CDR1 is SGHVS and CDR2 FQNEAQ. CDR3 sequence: CASSLGQGTYNSPLHF. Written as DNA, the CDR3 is TGTGCCAGCAGCCTTGGACAGGGCACCTATAATTCACCCCTCCACTTT.

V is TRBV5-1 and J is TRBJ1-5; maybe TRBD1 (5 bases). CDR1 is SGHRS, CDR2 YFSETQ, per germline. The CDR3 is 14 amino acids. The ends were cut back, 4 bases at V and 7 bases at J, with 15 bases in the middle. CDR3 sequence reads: CASSEGNGEQPQHF. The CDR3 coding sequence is TGCGCCAGCAGCGAGGGGAATGGGGAGCAGCCCCAGCATTTT.

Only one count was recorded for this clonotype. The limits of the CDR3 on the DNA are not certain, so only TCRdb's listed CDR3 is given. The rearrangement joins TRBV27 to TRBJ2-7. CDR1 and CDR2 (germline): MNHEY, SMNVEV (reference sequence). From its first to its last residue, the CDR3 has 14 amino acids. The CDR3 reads CASSFLAVSYEQYF.

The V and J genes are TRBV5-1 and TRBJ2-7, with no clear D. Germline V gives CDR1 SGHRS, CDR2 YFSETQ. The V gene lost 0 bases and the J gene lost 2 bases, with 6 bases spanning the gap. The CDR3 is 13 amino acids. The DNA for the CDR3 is TGCGCCAGCAGCTTGGACACCCCCTACGAGCAGTACTTC. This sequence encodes CASSLDTPYEQYF.

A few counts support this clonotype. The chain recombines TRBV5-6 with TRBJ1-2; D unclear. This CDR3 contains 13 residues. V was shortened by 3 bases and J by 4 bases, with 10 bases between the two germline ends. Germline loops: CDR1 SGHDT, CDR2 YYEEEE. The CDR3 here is CASSSTPSYGYTF. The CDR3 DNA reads TGTGCCAGCAGCTCGACCCCCTCCTATGGCTACACCTTC. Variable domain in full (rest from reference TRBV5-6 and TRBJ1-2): DAGVTQSPTHLIKTRGQQVTLRCSPKSGHDTVSWYQQALGQGPQFIFQYYEEEERQRGNFPDRFSGHQFPNYSSELNVNALLLGDSALYLCASSSTPSYGYTFGSGTRLTVV.

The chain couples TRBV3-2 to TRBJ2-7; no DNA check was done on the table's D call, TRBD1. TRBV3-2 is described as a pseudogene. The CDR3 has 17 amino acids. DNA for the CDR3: TGTGCCAGCAGCCAAGGCGTCCCTCTCCACTCCTGCTACGAGCAGTACGTC. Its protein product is CASSQGVPLHSCYEQYV.

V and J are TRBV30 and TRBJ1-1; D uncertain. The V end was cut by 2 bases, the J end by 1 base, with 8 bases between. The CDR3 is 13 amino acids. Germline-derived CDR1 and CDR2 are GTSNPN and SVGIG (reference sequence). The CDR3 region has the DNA TGTGCCTGGAGTCGGCTGGGGAACACTGAAGCTTTCTTT. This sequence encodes CAWSRLGNTEAFF.

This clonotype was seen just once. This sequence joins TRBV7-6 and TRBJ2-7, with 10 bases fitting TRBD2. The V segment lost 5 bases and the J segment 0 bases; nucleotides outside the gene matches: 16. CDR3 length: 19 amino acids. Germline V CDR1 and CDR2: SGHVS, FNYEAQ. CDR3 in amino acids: CASSPDLRDLAGASYEQYF. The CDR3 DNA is TGTGCCAGCAGCCCCGATCTCCGAGACCTAGCGGGGGCCTCCTACGAGCAGTACTTC.

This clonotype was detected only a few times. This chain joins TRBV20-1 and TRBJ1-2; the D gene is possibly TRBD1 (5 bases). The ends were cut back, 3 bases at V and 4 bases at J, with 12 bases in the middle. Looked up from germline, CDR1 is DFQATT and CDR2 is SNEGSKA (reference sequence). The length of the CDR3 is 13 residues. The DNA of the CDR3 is TGCAGTGCTAGCCGACAGTCGCCCTATGGCTACACCTTC. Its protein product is CSASRQSPYGYTF.

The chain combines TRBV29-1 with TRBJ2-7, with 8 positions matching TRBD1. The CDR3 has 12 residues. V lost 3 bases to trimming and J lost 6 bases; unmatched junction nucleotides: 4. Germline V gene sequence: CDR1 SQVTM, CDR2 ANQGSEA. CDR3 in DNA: TGCAGCGTTGAGGACAGGGTAGGCGAGCAGTACGTC. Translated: CSVEDRVGEQYV.

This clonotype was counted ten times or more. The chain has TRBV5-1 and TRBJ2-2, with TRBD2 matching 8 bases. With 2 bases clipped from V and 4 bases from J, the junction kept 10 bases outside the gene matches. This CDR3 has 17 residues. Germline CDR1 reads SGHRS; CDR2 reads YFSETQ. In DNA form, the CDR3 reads TGCGCCAGCAGCTTATTCGGTTCCAGCGGGGGCACCGGGGAGCTGTTTTTT. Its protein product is CASSLFGSSGGTGELFF.

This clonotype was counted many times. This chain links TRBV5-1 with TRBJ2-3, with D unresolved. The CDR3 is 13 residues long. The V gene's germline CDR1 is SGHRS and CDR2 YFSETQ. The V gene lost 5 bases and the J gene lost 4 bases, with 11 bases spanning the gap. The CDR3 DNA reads TGCGCCAGCAGTTATTGGGGTTCAGATACGCAGTATTTT. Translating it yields CASSYWGSDTQYF.

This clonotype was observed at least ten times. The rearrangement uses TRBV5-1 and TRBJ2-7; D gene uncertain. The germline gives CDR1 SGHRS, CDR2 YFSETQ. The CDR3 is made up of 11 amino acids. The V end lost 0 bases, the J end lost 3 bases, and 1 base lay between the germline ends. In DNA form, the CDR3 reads TGCGCCAGCAGCTTGGACTACGAGCAGTACTTC. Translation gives CASSLDYEQYF.

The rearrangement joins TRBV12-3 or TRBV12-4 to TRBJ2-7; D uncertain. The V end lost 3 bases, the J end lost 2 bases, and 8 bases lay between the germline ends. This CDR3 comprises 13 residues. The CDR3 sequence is CASSFGVTYEQYV. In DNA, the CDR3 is TGTGCCAGCAGTTTCGGCGTAACCTACGAGCAGTACGTC.

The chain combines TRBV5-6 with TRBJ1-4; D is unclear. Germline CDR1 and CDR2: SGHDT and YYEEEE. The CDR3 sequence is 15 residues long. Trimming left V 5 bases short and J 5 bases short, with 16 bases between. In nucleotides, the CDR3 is TGTGCCAGCAGTGCTCTCCCAGCAGGAAATGAAAAACTGTTTTTT. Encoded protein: CASSALPAGNEKLFF.